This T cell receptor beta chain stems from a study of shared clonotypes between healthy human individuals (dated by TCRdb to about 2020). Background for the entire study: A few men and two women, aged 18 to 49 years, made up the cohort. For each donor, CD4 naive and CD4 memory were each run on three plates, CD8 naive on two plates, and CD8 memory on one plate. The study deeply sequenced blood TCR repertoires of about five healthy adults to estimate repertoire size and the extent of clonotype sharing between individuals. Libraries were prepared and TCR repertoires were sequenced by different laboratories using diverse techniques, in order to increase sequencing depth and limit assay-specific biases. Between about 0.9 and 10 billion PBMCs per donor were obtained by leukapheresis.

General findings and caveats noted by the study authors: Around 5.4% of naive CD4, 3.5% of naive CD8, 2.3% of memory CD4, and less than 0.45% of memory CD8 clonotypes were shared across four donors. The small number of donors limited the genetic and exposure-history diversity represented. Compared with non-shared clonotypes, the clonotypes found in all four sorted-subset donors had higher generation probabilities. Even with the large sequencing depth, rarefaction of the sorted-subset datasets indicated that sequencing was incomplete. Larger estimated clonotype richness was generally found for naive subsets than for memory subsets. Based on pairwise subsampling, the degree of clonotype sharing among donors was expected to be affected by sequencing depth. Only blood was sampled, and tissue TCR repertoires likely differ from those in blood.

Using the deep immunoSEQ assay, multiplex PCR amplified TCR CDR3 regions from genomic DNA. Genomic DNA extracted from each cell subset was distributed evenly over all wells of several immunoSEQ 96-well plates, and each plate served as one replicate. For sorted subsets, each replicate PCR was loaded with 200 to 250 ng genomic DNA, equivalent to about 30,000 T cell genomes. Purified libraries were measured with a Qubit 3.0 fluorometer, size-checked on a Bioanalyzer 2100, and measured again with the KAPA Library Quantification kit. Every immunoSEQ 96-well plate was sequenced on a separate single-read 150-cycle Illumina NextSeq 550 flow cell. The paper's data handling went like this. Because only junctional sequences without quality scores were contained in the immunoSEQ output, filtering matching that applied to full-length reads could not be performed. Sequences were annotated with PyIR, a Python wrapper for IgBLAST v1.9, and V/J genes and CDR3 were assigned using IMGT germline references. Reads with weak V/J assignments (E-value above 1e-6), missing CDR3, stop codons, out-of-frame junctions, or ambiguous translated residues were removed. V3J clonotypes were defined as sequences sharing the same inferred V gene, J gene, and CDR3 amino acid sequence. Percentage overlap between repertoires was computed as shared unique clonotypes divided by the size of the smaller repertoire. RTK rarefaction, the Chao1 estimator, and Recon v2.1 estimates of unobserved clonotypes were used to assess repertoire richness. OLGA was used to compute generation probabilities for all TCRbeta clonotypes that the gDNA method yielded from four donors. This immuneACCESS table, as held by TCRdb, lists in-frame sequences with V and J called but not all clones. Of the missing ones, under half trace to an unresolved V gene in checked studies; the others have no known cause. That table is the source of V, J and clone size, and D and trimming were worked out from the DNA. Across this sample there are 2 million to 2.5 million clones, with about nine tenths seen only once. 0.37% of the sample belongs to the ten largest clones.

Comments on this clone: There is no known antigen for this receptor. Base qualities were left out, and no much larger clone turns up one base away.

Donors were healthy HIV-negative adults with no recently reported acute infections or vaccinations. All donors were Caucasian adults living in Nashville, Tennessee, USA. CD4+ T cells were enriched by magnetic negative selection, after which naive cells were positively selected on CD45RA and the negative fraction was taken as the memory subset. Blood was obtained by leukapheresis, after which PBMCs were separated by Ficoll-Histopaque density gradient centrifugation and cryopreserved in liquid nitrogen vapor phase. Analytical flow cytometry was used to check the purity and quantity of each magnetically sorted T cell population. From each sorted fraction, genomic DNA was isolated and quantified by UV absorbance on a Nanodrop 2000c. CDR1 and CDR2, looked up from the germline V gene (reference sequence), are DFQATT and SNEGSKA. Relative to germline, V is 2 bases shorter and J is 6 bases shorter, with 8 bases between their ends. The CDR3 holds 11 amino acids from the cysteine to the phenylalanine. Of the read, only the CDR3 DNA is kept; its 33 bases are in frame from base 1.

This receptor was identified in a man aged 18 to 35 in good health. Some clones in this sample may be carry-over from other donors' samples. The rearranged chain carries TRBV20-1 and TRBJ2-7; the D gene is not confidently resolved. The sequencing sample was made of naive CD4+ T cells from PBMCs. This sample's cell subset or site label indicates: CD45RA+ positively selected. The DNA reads TGCAGTGCTAGACCCCACGGCGAGCAGTACTTC. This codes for CSARPHGEQYF.